These 14 T cell receptor beta chains share one sample of origin, sequenced in a study of cytomegalovirus exposure and HLA in healthy donors. PCR employed 60 Vbeta and 13 Jbeta primers. The protocol was immunoSEQ multiplex PCR, while the TCRdb copy is restricted to in-frame clones and leaves out a portion. Here the sample spans about 110,000 clones, roughly 73% being singletons. The specimen sequenced was PBMCs. The receptor source for this set is a woman aged 25 to 39 in good health and CMV-seronegative.

The chain employs TRBV2 and TRBJ1-6, with D maybe TRBD1 (5 bases). From germline, CDR1 is SNHLY and CDR2 FYNNEI. The CDR3 covers 14 residues. V dropped 7 bases and J dropped 6 bases, with 13 bases sitting between them. The CDR3 is CASKQEQINSPLHF. For the CDR3, the DNA is TGTGCCAGCAAACAGGAACAGATTAATTCACCCCTCCACTTT.

V gene TRBV30 combines with J gene TRBJ2-7; D call uncertain. Germline CDR1 reads GTSNPN; CDR2 reads SVGIG (reference sequence). The CDR3 contains 14 residues. Trimming pared 3 bases from V and 5 bases from J, leaving 17 bases between. CDR3 region: CAWRATQVNHEQYF. In DNA, the CDR3 is TGTGCCTGGAGAGCCACTCAGGTTAACCACGAGCAGTACTTC. Filled out from reference TRBV30 and TRBJ2-7, the complete variable domain reads SQTIHQWPATLVQPVGSPLSLECTVEGTSNPNLYWYRQAAGRGLQLLFYSVGIGQISSEVPQNLSASRPQDRQFILSSKKLLLSDSGFYLCAWRATQVNHEQYFGPGTRLTVT.

V usage is TRBV7-2 and J usage is TRBJ1-5; TRBD1 agrees at 7 bases. The CDR3 is made up of 13 amino acids. CDR1 is SGHTA, CDR2 FQGNSA, per germline. After removal of 5 bases from V and 7 bases from J, the junction contained 5 bases not matched to a gene. The CDR3 DNA sequence: TGTGCCAGCAGCCCCGACAGGGCGCAGCCCCAGCATTTT. This encodes CASSPDRAQPQHF.

V and J are TRBV7-8 and TRBJ1-2, with 11 bases matching TRBD1. With V trimmed by 5 bases and J by 0 bases, 8 bases remained unmatched. This CDR3 has 17 residues. Germline V gene data show CDR1 as SGHVS and CDR2 as FQNEAQ. CDR3 residues: CASSHGTGGITNYGYTF. The CDR3 DNA is TGTGCCAGCAGCCATGGGACAGGGGGGATAACTAACTATGGCTACACCTTC.

V is TRBV25-1 and J is TRBJ1-2; D uncertain. V dropped 2 bases and J dropped 7 bases, with 14 bases sitting between them. This CDR3 has 14 residues. Germline values: CDR1 MGHDK, CDR2 SYGVNS. CDR3 residues: CASSEPGKPGGYTF. The CDR3 DNA reads as TGTGCCAGCAGTGAACCCGGGAAGCCCGGTGGCTACACCTTC.

The rearrangement uses TRBV6-5 and TRBJ1-3, with 8 bases aligning to TRBD1. The germline gives CDR1 MNHEY, CDR2 SVGAGI. Trimming at V came to 6 bases and at J to 2 bases, leaving 6 bases not matched to a gene. This CDR3 contains 15 residues. DNA for the CDR3: TGTGCCAGCAGATCCCTGACAGGGGCTGGAAACACCATATATTTT. As protein: CASRSLTGAGNTIYF.

As to this clone: The junction departs from the called germline gene at one end, perhaps through a read error. The chain couples TRBV10-1 to TRBJ1-5; unclear D gene. Germline lookup yields CDR1 WNHNN and CDR2 SYGVQD (reference sequence). The CDR3 extends over 13 amino acids. The CDR3 coding sequence is TGCGCCAGCAGCGAGTCTTCTCTCCAGCCCCAGCATTTT. It codes for CASSESSLQPQHF.

The chain couples TRBV5-1 to TRBJ1-1; D not certain. CDR3 length: 16 amino acids. Trimming left V 0 bases short and J 4 bases short, with 16 bases between. Germline loops: CDR1 SGHRS, CDR2 YFSETQ. The CDR3 loop reads CASSLAEAVGATEAFF. CDR3 sequence (DNA): TGCGCCAGCAGCTTGGCGGAAGCCGTAGGAGCCACTGAAGCTTTCTTT.

This chain connects TRBV5-8 to TRBJ1-5; 10 bases map to TRBD1. CDR3 length: 17 amino acids. The germline V gene has CDR1 SGHTS and CDR2 YDEGEE. V shed 6 bases, J shed 0 bases, and the junction held 9 bases outside the gene matches. The CDR3 sequence: CASNPGQGTYSNQPQHF. The CDR3 coding sequence is TGTGCCAGCAACCCGGGACAGGGGACTTATAGCAATCAGCCCCAGCATTTT.

The chain recombines TRBV4-3 with TRBJ1-4, with D unclear. The germline V and J ends were trimmed by 0 bases and 0 bases, with 11 bases remaining between them. The germline V gene encodes CDR1 LGHNA and CDR2 YSLEER. This CDR3 spans 17 amino acids. CDR3 region: CASSQEYSFATNEKLFF. In DNA form, the CDR3 reads TGCGCCAGCAGCCAAGAATACAGCTTTGCAACTAATGAAAAACTGTTTTTT.

The chain joins TRBV6-6 to TRBJ1-1; TRBD1 matches at 7 bases. The CDR3 extends over 14 amino acids. V gave up 8 bases and J gave up 1 base; unmatched junction bases: 7. Germline lookup yields CDR1 MNHNY and CDR2 SVGAGI (reference sequence). For the CDR3, the DNA is TGTGCCAGCCTTCGGACAGGCAAGAACACTGAAGCTTTCTTT. Protein: CASLRTGKNTEAFF.

The chain couples TRBV30 to TRBJ2-1; D is perhaps TRBD2 (5 bases). The CDR3 covers 13 residues. Germline V CDR1 and CDR2: GTSNPN, SVGIG (reference sequence). Trimming pared 1 base from V and 4 bases from J, leaving 8 bases between. CDR3 DNA sequence: TGTGCCTGGAGTGCCGGAGGTTACAATGAGCAGTTCTTC. Translation gives CAWSAGGYNEQFF.

This chain joins TRBV19 and TRBJ2-2, with D maybe TRBD2 (6 bases). Trimming removed 5 bases at V and 7 bases at J, with 23 bases between. The germline V gene encodes CDR1 LNHDA and CDR2 SQIVND (reference sequence). This CDR3 has 17 amino acids. CDR3 nucleotide sequence: TGTGCCAGTAGTCATCCAACGGGAGAAGTAAATGACGGGGAGCTGTTTTTT. Its protein is CASSHPTGEVNDGELFF.

The chain is built from TRBV28 and TRBJ2-6; 7 nucleotides align to TRBD1. This CDR3 is built from 15 residues. Germline lookup yields CDR1 MDHEN and CDR2 SYDVKM. Trimming took 4 bases from V and 4 from J; bases not matched to a gene: 4. The CDR3 loop reads CASSSGGSGANVLTF. The CDR3 coding sequence is TGTGCCAGCAGTTCAGGGGGATCCGGGGCCAACGTCCTGACTTTC.